This T cell receptor (beta chain) emerged from a study of cytomegalovirus exposure and HLA in healthy donors (dated by TCRdb to between 2016 and 2019). With regard to the full study: According to an earlier analysis of a few hundred of the donors, 150 million to 200 million T cells yielded some 120 million unique TCR beta sequences and about 300 Gb of sequence data. An earlier analysis of about 620 of the donors applied high-throughput TCR beta sequencing to assess whether each TCR beta V gene segment acted as functional or pseudogenic. Genome-wide SNP genotypes for about 65% of the roughly 670 donors were used in a later genetic analysis, which treated that subset as a discovery cohort. The study aimed to test whether cataloging public T cell receptors could reveal signatures of past pathogen exposure. Of the 300 to 500 genotyped donors, 65% to 90% were placed in the genetic ancestry cluster associated with self-reported Caucasian donors. Four to six DR-DQ haplotypes were handled as single units for association and clustering, since linkage in the cohort was strong. In addition to the first cohort of 500 to 850 subjects, a separate validation cohort of under 150 different subjects was used. HLA typing covered class I and class II loci at four-digit resolution. Donor age, sex, ethnicity and CMV serostatus were compiled alongside the repertoire data. Rather than drawing on any new phenotypic data, the later analysis identified candidate immune exposures from TCR beta sequences and the way those sequences occurred across donors. An early release covering roughly 640 HLA-typed donors comprised approximately 290 gigabases of sequencing data and 85 million or so unique TCR sequences. On average, around 200,000 unique TCR beta nucleotide sequences were sequenced per donor among some 420 genotyped donors of the cohort, with roughly 18% of those sequences being non-productive. Every discovery cohort repertoire had been produced on one sequencing platform. To predict cytomegalovirus infection status, the study brought together high-throughput TCR immunosequencing, statistical association of individual TCRs with disease status, and machine learning. Typing coverage differed by locus: A, B, C, DRB1 and DQB1 were typed in about 620-640 donors, DQA1 in 500 to 550, DPA1 in approximately 610, and DPB1 in roughly 470. The study used immunosequencing to profile the T cell repertoires of approximately 630 subjects and linked those repertoires to cytomegalovirus serostatus. To study patterns of TCR occurrence, a later analysis re-analyzed previously published TCR beta repertoires from 650 to 750 donors and added high-resolution HLA genotyping.

Trimming costs V 7 bases and J 3 bases, and their ends lie 21 bases apart. The germline V gene (reference sequence) yields MNHEY for CDR1 and SMNVEV for CDR2. The CDR3 spans 16 residues, from the cysteine through the phenylalanine. Just the 48-base CDR3 DNA is kept, in frame starting at base 1. Library construction relied on the immunoSEQ multiplex PCR assay. For the multiplex PCR, a mixture combining 60 forward primers for TCR Vbeta segments and 13 reverse primers for TCR Jbeta segments was used. A multiplex PCR assay on genomic DNA amplified the CDR3 region of rearranged TCR beta genes. On the Illumina HiSeq System, the amplified TCR beta libraries were sequenced as 87-base-pair reads. On the authors' methods: In a later analysis, some 80 million unique TCR beta chains were counted across the 500 to 850 repertoires, and roughly 11 million of these chains were shared by at least two donors. Raw reads were error-corrected and collapsed into unique sequences with a nearest-neighbor algorithm that merged closely related sequences to remove PCR and sequencing errors. Alignment of CDR3 sequences to IMGT reference sequences was used to assign V, D and J gene segments. For a sequence to be retained, at least a six-nucleotide match to both a V gene segment and a J gene segment was required. A rearrangement was called productive if the CDR3 had no stop codons and remained in frame with V and J, and every other rearrangement was called non-productive. CDR3 was defined according to IMGT convention as the region running from the second conserved V-encoded cysteine to the conserved J-encoded phenylalanine. Sequences without an unambiguous match to a single V gene segment were excluded from the earlier analysis of 500 to 700 of the donors. In an earlier analysis of approximately 560 of the donors, a V segment was called functional when productive rearrangements were above 56.7%, and segregating when the standard deviation between donors exceeded 5%. To diagnose cytomegalovirus status from the catalog of TCR beta chain sequences, a statistical classification framework was built. V and J gene assignment, in a later analysis, came from comparing TCR nucleotide sequences with IMGT/GENE-DB human TR gene sequences. Using the TCRdist pipeline, a later analysis assigned CDR3 sequences along with most-parsimonious VDJ recombination scenarios. In a later analysis, every TCR beta chain was defined by the combination of its CDR3 amino acid sequence and its V-gene family, and reads without a unique V-gene family were dropped. As a way to deal with suspected cross-contamination and a sequencing artifact, a later analysis dropped over 550 nucleotide sequences that were highly shared and had low generation probability. For each public chain, a later analysis derived a clonal expansion index from normalized ranks of inferred template counts within each repertoire. In a later analysis, generation probabilities were computed using a VDJ recombination model fitted to out-of-frame rearrangements, and the results were checked against IGoR. In a later analysis, hypergeometric tests were used to score TCR-TCR, TCR-HLA and TCR-CMV co-occurrence, with a repertoire-size bias correction applied to TCR pairs. To estimate false discovery rates, a later analysis permuted the HLA or CMV assignments 20 times. In a later analysis, co-occurring TCRs were grouped using DBSCAN, and TCRdist sequence similarity was added for clustering within HLA-allele-positive subsets. Repertoires with fewer than 30,000 or more than 120,000 public chains, plus five repertoires with anomalous nucleotide sharing, were excluded from co-occurrence clustering. In its TCRdb copy, this immuneACCESS table keeps in-frame sequences only and misses some clones. Where compared with another copy, unresolved V genes explain less than half of these, and the others have no known cause. Clone size and V and J calls were adopted from that table, with D and trimming inferred from the DNA. The sample data list roughly 130,000 clones, and under 90% of these were observed just once. Of the sample, about 0.76% is held by the ten largest clones.

Paper-wide results and their limitations: While some public TCRs were present in many individuals, most TCR sequences turned up only very rarely across donors. In an earlier analysis of approximately 590 of the donors, most TCR beta V segments were observed in productive rearrangements about 90% or about 30% of the time, broadly matching IMGT annotations. A later genetic analysis associated a missense DCLRE1C variant with V-gene and J-gene trimming of TCR beta chains, and an independent cohort replicated the association. Because HLA typing was missing for some donors at each locus, association tests included only the typed subset. The 87-base-pair reads could not distinguish some IMGT-functional V segments, including TRBV6-2 and TRBV6-3, so those segments were excluded. In both the original and validation cohorts, the classifier was reported to diagnose cytomegalovirus status with high specificity and sensitivity. Immune exposure information for the cohort was limited to CMV serostatus. A later genetic analysis reported fewer N-insertions in productive TCRs among donors in an Asian-associated ancestry cluster than the roughly 620-donor mean. In a later analysis, most CMV-associated TCR beta chains were found to appear HLA-restricted, with HLA associations seemingly driven largely by CMV exposure. When HLA alleles, especially DR and DQ, strongly co-occurred, TCR associations were difficult to assign to individual alleles. Roughly uniform sequencing depth across donors was assumed in presence/absence analyses, although this assumption may not hold. A cluster of highly shared sequence variants was judged likely to represent a technical artifact of the sequencing pipeline. Several of the top co-occurrence clusters appeared to be linked to parvovirus B19, influenza, CMV and Epstein-Barr virus, according to a later analysis. The earlier analysis of fewer than 750 of the donors excluded roughly 17 rarely observed V segments, including chromosome 9 orphons, because counts were too low. In a later analysis, HLA-associated TCR beta chains showed more clonal expansion and lower generation probabilities than non-associated chains that were equally common. Specific HLA alleles were associated with 15,000 to 20,000 TCR beta sequences at a false discovery rate of 0.05 in a later analysis. In the study, approximately 160 TCR beta chains were listed as associated with cytomegalovirus. It was suggested by the authors that the approach could potentially be generalized to other disease states and immunological phenotypes. The cohort was sequenced for TCR beta chains only, and without alpha or paired-chain data the features that could be detected were limited. Linkage disequilibrium might explain the correlated functional status among segregating V segments, but an unknown experimental factor could not be excluded. A further reported finding was that TCR beta sequences accurately predicted the HLA-A and HLA-B alleles for most subjects in the first cohort. In vitro tests confirmed that a few of the cytomegalovirus-associated TCR beta chains recognize cytomegalovirus antigens. In a later analysis, TCR association rates were found to vary across HLA loci, with the most associated TCRs seen for DRB1 alleles and the fewest for HLA-C alleles.

Concerning this clone itself: Its antigen specificity is not known. No much larger clone is present one base from it, and per-base qualities are unavailable.

The cohort consisted of 600 to 750 healthy bone marrow donors. All cohort members were sampled while nominally healthy, although unrecorded immune exposures were likely present. The donor was CMV seronegative and belonged to the group of over 300 seronegative cohort members. A peripheral blood sample was provided by each donor, and peripheral blood mononuclear cells were used for TCR beta sequencing. The Qiagen DNeasy Blood Extraction Kit was used to extract genomic DNA from the blood cell samples. The rearranged segments are TRBV27 and TRBJ1-2; perhaps TRBD1 is the D gene, with 5 bases matching. The TCR originated in a man younger than 30 in good health and CMV-seronegative. Sequenced input: PBMCs. The DNA sequence follows: TGTGCCAGCACCCCCTCTGTATCGGGGGGGGACTATGGCTACACCTTC. Its protein product is CASTPSVSGGDYGYTF.